The rows below give T cell receptor beta chains drawn from one sample of a study of cytotoxic CD8 clonotypes in ibrutinib-treated CLL. TCRdb keeps only in-frame clones here, not all; method: immunoSEQ multiplex PCR. This repertoire shows a few hundred thousand clones, 60% to 75% found once; its top ten account for 15%. The sample in question was PBMCs, obtained after 24 months of ibrutinib treatment. Receptors originate from a human donor with chronic lymphocytic leukemia. CDR3s include the opening cysteine and the closing phenylalanine or tryptophan.

>TRBJ2-7|TRBV25-1
CASNLDSPGGNYEQYF
>TRBJ2-3|TRBV7-2
CASSPGQGERVDTQYF
>TRBJ2-7|TRBV6-6
CASGLSSYEQYF
>TRBJ2-7|TRBV6-5
CASSAFTEQYF
>TRBJ2-5|TRBV15
CATSRGDSQETQYF
>TRBJ1-3|TRBV7-2
CASSLAGTIGNTIYF
>TRBJ2-5|TRBV28
CARSSVPQETQYF
>TRBJ2-7|TRBV10-3
CAISVSQGPKSEQYF
>TRBJ1-4|TRBV25-1
CASSEYPGQNNEKLFF
>TRBJ2-2|TRBV9
CASSINTGELFF
>TRBJ2-3|TRBV13
CASSPGHRGGADTQYF
>TRBJ1-5|TRBV7-2
CASSRGSQPQHF
>TRBJ1-4|TRBV9
CASSVAGTNEKLFF
>TRBJ1-4|TRBV27
CASGSDRGLFGEKLFF
>TRBJ1-2|TRBV9
CASSVGQTFNYGYTF
>TRBJ1-3|TRBV4-3
CASSQDSDRMVDTIYF
>TRBJ1-4|TRBV9
CASSVGQGAYEKLFF